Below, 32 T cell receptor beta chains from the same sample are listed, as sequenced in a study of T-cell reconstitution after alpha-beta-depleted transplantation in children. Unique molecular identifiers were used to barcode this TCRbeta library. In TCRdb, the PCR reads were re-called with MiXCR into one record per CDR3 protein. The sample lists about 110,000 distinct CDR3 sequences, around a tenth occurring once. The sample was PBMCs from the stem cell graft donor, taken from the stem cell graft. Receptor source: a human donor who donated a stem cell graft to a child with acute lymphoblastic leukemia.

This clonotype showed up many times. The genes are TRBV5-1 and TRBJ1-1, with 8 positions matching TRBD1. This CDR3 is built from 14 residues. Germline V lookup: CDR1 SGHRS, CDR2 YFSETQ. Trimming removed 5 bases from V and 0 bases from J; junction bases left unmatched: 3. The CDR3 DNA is TGCGCCAGCAGTAAGGACAGGGTGAACACTGAAGCTTTCTTT. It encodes CASSKDRVNTEAFF.

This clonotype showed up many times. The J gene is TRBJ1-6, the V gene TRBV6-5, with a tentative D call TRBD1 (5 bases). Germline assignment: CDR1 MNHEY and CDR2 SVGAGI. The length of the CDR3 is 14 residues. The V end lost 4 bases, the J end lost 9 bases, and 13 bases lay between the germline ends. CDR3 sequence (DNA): TGTGCCAGCAGTTTCCAGGGTCGGACTTCACCCCTCCACTTT. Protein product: CASSFQGRTSPLHF.

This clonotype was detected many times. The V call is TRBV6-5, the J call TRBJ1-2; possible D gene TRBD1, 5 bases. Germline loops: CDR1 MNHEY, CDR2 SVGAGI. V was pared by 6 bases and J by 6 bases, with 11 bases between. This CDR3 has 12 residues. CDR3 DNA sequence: TGTGCCAGCAGATCAACAGGACATGGCTACACCTTC. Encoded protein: CASRSTGHGYTF.

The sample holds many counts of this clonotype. CDR3 loop: CASSAEPVGQGPGNTIYF. CDR3 bases: TGTGCCAGCAGCGCCGAGCCAGTTGGACAGGGGCCTGGAAACACCATATATTTT. This rearrangement joins TRBV9 to TRBJ1-3; the match to TRBD1 covers 9 bases. Per germline, CDR1 SGDLS and CDR2 YYNGEE. The V gene end was trimmed by 3 bases and the J gene end by 2 bases; junction bases not matched to a gene: 12. This CDR3 contains 18 residues. The full variable domain, with the rest looked up from reference TRBV9 and TRBJ1-3, is DSGVTQTPKHLITATGQRVTLRCSPRSGDLSVYWYQQSLDQGLQFLIQYYNGEERAKGNILERFSAQQFPDLHSELNLSSLELGDSALYFCASSAEPVGQGPGNTIYFGEGSWLTVV.

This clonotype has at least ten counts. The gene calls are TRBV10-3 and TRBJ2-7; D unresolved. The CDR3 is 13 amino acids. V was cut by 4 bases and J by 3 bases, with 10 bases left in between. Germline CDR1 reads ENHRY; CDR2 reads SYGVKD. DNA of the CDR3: TGTGCCATCAGTGTCCCCGGAATCTACGAGCAGTACTTC. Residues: CAISVPGIYEQYF.

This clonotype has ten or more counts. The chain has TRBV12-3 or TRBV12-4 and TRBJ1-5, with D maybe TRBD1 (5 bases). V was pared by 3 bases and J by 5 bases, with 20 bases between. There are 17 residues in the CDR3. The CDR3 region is CASSLDRGGRGDQPQHF. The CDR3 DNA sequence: TGTGCCAGCAGTTTGGACCGTGGGGGGAGAGGGGATCAGCCCCAGCATTTT.

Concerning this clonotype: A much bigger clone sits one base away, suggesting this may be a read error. CDR3 DNA: TGCGCCAGCAGGGGGGCAGGGCTTACGGAAACACTGTTTTTT. Amino acid sequence: CASRGAGLTETLFF. This rearrangement joins TRBV4-3 to TRBJ1-4, with D maybe TRBD1 (6 bases). Germline V CDR1 and CDR2: LGHNA, YSLEER. The CDR3 has 14 amino acids.

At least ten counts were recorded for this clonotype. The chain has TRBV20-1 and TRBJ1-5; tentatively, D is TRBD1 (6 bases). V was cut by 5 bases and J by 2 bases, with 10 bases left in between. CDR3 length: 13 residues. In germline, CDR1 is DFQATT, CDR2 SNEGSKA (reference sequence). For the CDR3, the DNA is TGCAGTGCTTTATCAGGGGGCAATCAGCCCCAGCATTTT. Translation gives CSALSGGNQPQHF.

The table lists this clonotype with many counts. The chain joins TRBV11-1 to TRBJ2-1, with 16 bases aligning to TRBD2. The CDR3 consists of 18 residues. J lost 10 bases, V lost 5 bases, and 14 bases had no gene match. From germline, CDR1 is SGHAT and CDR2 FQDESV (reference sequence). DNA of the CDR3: TGTGCCAGCAGCCTAAACCCGGGACTAGCGGGAGGGGGAGCCGAGCAGTTCTTC. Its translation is CASSLNPGLAGGGAEQFF.

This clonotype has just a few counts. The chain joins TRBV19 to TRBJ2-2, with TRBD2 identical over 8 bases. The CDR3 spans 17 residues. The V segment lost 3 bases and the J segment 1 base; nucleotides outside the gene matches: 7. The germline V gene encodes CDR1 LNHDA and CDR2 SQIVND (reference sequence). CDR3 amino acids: CASSMARGAGNTGELFF. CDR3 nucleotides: TGTGCCAGTAGTATGGCGCGGGGGGCCGGGAACACCGGGGAGCTGTTTTTT.

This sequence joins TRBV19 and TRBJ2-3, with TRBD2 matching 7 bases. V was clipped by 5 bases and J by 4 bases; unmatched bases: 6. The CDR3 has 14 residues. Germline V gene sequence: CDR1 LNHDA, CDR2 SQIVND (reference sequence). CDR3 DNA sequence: TGTGCCAGTAGTGCCGGGACTAAATCAGATACGCAGTATTTT. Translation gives CASSAGTKSDTQYF.

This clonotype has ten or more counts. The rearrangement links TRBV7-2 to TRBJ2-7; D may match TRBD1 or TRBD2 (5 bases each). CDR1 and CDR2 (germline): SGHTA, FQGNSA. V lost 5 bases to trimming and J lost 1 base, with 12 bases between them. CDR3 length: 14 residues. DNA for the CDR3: TGTGCCAGCAGCCATCGGGACCCGTCCTACGAGCAGTACTTC. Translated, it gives CASSHRDPSYEQYF.

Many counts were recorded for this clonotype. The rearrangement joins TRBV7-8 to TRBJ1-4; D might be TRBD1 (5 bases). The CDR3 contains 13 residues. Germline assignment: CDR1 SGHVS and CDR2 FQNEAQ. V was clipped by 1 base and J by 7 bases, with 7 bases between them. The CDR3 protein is CASSLGGSEKLFF. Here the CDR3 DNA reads TGTGCCAGCAGCTTAGGGGGGAGTGAAAAACTGTTTTTT.

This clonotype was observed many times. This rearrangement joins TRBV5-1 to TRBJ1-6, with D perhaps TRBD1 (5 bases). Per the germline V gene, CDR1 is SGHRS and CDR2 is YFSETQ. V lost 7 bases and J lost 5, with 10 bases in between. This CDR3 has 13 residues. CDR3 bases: TGCGCCAGCGCCGACAGAAATAATTCACCCCTCCACTTT. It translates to CASADRNNSPLHF.

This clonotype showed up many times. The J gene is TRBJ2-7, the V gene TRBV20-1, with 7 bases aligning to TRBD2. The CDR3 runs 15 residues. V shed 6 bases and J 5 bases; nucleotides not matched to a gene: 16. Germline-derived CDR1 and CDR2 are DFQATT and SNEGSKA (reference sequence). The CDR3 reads CSASLVGGSFNEQYF. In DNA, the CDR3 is TGCAGTGCCAGTCTCGTCGGCGGGAGTTTCAACGAGCAGTACTTC.

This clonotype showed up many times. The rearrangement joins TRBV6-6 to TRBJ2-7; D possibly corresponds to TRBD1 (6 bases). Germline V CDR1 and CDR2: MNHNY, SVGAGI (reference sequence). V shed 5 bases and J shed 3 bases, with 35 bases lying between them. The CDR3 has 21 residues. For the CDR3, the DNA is TGTGCCAGCAGTCCTTACTACCCAGGACAGAAACCTGGGGGCGGCCACTACGAGCAGTACTTC. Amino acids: CASSPYYPGQKPGGGHYEQYF.

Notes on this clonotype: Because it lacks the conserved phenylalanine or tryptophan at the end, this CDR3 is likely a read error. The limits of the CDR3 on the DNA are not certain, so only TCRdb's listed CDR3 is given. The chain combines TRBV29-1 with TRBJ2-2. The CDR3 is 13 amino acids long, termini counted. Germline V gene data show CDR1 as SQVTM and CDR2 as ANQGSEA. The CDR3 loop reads CSVCTLTPGSCFY.

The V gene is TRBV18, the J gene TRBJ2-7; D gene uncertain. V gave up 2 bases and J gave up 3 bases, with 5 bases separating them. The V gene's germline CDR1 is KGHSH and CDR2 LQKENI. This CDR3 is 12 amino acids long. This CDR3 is CASSPSNYEQYF. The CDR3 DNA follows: TGTGCCAGCTCACCATCCAACTACGAGCAGTACTTC.

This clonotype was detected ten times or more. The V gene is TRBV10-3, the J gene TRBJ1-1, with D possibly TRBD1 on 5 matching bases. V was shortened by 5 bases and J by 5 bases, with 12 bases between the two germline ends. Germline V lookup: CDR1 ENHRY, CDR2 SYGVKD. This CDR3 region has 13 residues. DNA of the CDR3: TGTGCCATCAGTCCGACAGCATTGACTGAAGCTTTCTTT. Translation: CAISPTALTEAFF.

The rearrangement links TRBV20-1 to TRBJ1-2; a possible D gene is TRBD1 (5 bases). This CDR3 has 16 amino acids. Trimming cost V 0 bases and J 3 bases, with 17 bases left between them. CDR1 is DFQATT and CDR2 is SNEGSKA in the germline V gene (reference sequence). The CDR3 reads CSARDSARRDYYGYTF. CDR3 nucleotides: TGCAGTGCTAGAGATTCGGCGCGCAGGGACTACTATGGCTACACCTTC.

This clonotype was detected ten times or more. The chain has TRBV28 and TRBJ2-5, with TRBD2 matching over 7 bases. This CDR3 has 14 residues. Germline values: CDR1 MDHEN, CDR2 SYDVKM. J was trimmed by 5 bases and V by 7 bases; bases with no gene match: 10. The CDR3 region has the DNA TGTGCCAGCAAGTGGGGGGGAGTATCGGAGACCCAGTACTTC. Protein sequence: CASKWGGVSETQYF.

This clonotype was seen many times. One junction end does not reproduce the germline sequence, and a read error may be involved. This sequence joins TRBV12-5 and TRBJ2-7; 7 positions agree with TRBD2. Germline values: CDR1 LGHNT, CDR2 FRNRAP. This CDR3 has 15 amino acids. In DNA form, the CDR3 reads TGTGCTAGTGGTTCACCTAGCGGAGGGAGATACGATCAGTACTTC. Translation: CASGSPSGGRYDQYF.

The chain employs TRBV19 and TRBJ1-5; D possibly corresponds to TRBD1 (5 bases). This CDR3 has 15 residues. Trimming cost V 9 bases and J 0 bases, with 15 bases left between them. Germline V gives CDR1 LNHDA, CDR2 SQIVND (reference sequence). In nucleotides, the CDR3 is TGTGCCAGCGAACTTCGGGGGAATAGCAATCAGCCCCAGCATTTT. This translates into CASELRGNSNQPQHF.

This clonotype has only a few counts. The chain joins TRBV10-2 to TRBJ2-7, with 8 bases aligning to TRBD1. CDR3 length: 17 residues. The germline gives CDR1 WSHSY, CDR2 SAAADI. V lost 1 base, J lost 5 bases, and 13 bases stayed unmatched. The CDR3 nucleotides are TGCGCCAGCAGTGAGTTAAAGTGGGCAGGGGGCGCCCACGAGCAGTACTTC. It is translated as CASSELKWAGGAHEQYF.

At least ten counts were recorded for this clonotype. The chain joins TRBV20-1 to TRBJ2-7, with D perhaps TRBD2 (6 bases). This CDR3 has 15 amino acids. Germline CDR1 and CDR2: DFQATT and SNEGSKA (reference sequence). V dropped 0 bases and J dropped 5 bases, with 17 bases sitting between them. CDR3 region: CSARDPGLALHEQYF. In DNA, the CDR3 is TGCAGTGCTAGAGATCCCGGTCTAGCGCTCCACGAGCAGTACTTC.

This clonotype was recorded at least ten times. CDR3 sequence (DNA): TGCGCCAGCAGCTTGGCCATCAGCGGGGGAGTCAATGAGCAGTTCTTC. This codes for CASSLAISGGVNEQFF. The V gene is TRBV5-1, the J gene TRBJ2-1; the match to TRBD2 covers 8 bases. This CDR3 region has 16 residues. The V segment lost 0 bases and the J segment 6 bases; nucleotides outside the gene matches: 8. Germline V gene sequence: CDR1 SGHRS, CDR2 YFSETQ.

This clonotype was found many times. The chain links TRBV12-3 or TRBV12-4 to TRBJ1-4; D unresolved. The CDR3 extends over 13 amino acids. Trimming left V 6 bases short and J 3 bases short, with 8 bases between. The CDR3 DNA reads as TGTGCCAGCAGACGAGGAGCTAATGAAAAACTGTTTTTT. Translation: CASRRGANEKLFF.

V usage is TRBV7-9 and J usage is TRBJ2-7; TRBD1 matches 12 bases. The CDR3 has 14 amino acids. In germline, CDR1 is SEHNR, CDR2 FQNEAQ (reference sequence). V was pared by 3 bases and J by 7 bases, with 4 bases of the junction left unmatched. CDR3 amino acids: CASSFRDRGPEQYF. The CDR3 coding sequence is TGTGCCAGCAGCTTCCGGGACAGGGGGCCTGAGCAGTACTTC.

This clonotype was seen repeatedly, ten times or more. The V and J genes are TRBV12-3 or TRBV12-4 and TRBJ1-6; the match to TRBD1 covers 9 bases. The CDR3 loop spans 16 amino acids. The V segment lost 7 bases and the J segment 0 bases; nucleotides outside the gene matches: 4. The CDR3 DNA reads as TGTGCCAGCAACACAGGGGGCGGCTCCTATAATTCACCCCTCCACTTT. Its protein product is CASNTGGGSYNSPLHF.

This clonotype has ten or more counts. The CDR3 sequence is CASSEFQETQYF. Here the CDR3 DNA reads TGTGCCAGCAGTGAGTTCCAAGAGACCCAGTACTTC. V is TRBV25-1 and J is TRBJ2-5; D unresolved. Per germline, CDR1 MGHDK and CDR2 SYGVNS. Trimming left V 3 bases short and J 1 base short, with 3 bases between. The CDR3 runs to 12 residues.

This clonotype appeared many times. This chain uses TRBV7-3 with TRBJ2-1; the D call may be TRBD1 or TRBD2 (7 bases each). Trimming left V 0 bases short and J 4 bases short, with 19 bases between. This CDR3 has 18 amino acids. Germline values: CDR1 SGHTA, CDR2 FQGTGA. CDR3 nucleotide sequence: TGTGCCAGCAGCTTAACGTCGGACAGGTCGGGGGGTTACAATGAGCAGTTCTTC. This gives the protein CASSLTSDRSGGYNEQFF. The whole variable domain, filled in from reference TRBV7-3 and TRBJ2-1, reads GAGVSQTPSNKVTEKGKYVELRCDPISGHTALYWYRQSLGQGPEFLIYFQGTGAADDSGLPNDRFFAVRPEGSVSTLKIQRTERGDSAVYLCASSLTSDRSGGYNEQFFGPGTRLTVL.

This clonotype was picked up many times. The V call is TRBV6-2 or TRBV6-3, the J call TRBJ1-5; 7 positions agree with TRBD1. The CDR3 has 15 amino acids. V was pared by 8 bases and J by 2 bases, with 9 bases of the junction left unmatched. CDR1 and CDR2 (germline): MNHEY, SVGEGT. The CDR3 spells CASGSGGWGNQPQHF. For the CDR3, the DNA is TGTGCCAGCGGCTCAGGGGGATGGGGCAATCAGCCCCAGCATTTT.